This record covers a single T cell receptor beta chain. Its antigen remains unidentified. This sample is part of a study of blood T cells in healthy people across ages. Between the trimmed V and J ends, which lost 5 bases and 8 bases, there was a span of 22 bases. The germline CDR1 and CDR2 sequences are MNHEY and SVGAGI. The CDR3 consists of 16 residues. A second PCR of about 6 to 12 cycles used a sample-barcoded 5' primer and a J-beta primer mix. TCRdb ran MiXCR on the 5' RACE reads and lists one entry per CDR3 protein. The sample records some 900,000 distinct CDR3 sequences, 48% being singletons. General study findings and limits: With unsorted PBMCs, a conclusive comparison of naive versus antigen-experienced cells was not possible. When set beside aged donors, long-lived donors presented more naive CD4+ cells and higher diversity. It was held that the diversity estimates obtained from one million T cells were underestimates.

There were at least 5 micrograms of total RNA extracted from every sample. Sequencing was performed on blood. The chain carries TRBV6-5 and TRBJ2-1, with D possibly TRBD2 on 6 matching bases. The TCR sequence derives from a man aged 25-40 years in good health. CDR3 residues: CASSTMTSAVLDEQFF. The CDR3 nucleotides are TGTGCCAGCAGTACCATGACTAGTGCCGTCTTGGATGAGCAGTTCTTC.